The clone carrying this T cell receptor (delta chain) was recorded a few times. The entry originates in a study of gamma-delta chains in newborns, infants, children. Study summary: Microbial exposure reportedly drives polyclonal innate γδ T cell expansion after birth.

TCRdb re-processed the reads via CATT. The sample lists a few thousand delta-chain clones, approximately 5.2% occurring once. This CDR3 region has 20 residues. The ends lost 2 bases at V and 0 bases at J; junction bases unmatched: 19. Germline lookup yields CDR1 GEAIGNYY and CDR2 EKD. The sequenced material came from blood. The TCR was taken from a child who was a newborn, infant or young child, either healthy, febrile or measles-vaccinated (not recorded which). The V gene is TRDV2, the J gene TRDJ1; 8 nucleotides align to TRDD3. CDR3 protein: CACDKLGTELGVSNTDKLIF. The CDR3 DNA sequence: TGTGCCTGTGACAAGCTGGGCACCGAACTGGGGGTCTCAAACACCGATAAACTCATCTTT.